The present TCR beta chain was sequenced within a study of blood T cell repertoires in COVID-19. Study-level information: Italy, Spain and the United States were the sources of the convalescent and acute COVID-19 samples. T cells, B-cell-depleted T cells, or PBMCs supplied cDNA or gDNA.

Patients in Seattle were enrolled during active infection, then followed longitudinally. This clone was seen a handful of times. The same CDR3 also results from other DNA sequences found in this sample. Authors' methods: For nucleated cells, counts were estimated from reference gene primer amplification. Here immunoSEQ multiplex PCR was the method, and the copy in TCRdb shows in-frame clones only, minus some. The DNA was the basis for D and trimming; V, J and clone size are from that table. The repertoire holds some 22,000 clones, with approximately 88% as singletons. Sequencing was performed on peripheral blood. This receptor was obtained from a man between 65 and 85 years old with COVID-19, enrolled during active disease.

This chain's CDR3 is CASSYRDRGYEQYF. The CDR3 DNA is TGTGCCAGCAGTTACCGGGACAGGGGCTACGAGCAGTACTTC. This chain joins TRBV6-5 and TRBJ2-7; the match to TRBD1 covers 10 bases. This CDR3 region has 14 residues. V lost 2 bases to trimming and J lost 3 bases; unmatched junction nucleotides: 1. Germline-derived CDR1 and CDR2 are MNHEY and SVGAGI.